This T cell receptor beta chain originates from a study of identical twins. The CDR3 has 16 amino acids. Germline CDR1 is SEHNR and CDR2 is FQNEAQ (reference sequence). The V end was cut by 7 bases, the J end by 3 bases, with 20 bases between. MiXCR was run by TCRdb on the 5' RACE reads, yielding one entry per CDR3 protein. The sample carries some 790,000 distinct CDR3 sequences, about 18% recorded once. This same sample was also part of a study on T cells expressing NK-cell markers.

Sequencing used PBMCs. The chain couples TRBV7-9 to TRBJ2-3; weak D call: TRBD2 (5 bases). The receptor's source is a woman aged 18-29 years in good health. CDR3 protein: CASKNPTTTFTDTQYF. In DNA, the CDR3 is TGTGCCAGCAAAAATCCGACGACTACGTTTACAGATACGCAGTATTTT.